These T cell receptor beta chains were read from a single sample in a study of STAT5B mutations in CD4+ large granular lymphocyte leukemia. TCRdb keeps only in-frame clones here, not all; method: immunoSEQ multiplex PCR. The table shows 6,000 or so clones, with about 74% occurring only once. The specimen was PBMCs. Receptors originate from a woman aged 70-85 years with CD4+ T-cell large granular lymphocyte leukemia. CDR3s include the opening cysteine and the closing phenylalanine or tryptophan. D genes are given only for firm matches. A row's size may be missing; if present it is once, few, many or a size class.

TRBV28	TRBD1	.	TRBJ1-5	CASSLYGQGALRNQPQHF	TGTGCCAGCAGTTTATACGGTCAGGGGGCCTTACGCAATCAGCCCCAGCATTTT
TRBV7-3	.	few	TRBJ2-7	CASSPTASGEQYF	TGTGCCAGCAGTCCCACAGCTAGTGGCGAGCAGTACTTC
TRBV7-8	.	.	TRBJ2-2	CAGEGAPNTGELFF	TGTGCCGGTGAGGGAGCCCCGAACACCGGGGAGCTGTTTTTT
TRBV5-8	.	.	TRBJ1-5	CASSLAKYSNQPQHF	TGTGCCAGCAGCTTAGCGAAATATAGCAATCAGCCCCAGCATTTT
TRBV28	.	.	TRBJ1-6	CASSRGYYYNSPLHF	TGTGCCAGCAGTCGGGGGTACTACTATAATTCACCCCTCCACTTT
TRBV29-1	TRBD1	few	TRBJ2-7	CSVEIGQGHEQYF	TGCAGCGTTGAAATAGGACAGGGCCACGAGCAGTACTTC
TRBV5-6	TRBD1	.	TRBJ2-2	CASSSLTGQATDTGELFF	TGTGCCAGCAGCTCACTGACTGGACAGGCGACGGACACCGGGGAGCTGTTTTTT
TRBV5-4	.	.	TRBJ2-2	CASSSPGRRAGELFF	TGTGCCAGCAGCTCTCCGGGACGCCGAGCCGGGGAGCTGTTTTTT
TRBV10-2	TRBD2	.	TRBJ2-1	CASRREGPSYNEQFF	TGCGCCAGCAGACGGGAGGGGCCCTCCTACAATGAGCAGTTCTTC
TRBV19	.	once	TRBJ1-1	CASKDIERIYTEAFF	TGTGCCAGTAAAGATATCGAAAGAATTTACACTGAAGCTTTCTTT
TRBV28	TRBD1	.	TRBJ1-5	CASTGGSGGNQPQHF	TGTGCCAGCACAGGGGGCTCGGGTGGCAATCAGCCCCAGCATTTT
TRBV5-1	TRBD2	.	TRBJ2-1	CASSMTSGANEQFF	TGCGCCAGCAGCATGACTAGCGGGGCCAATGAGCAGTTCTTC
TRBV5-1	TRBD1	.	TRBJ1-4	CASSFSGTAATNEKLFF	TGCGCCAGCAGCTTTTCTGGGACAGCTGCAACTAATGAAAAACTGTTTTTT
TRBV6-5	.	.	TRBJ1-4	CASSPTQGREKLFF	TGTGCCAGCAGTCCGACCCAGGGGCGCGAAAAACTGTTTTTT
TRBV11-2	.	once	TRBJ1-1	CASSLDLRGNTEAFF	TGTGCCAGCAGCTTAGACTTGCGGGGGAACACTGAAGCTTTCTTT
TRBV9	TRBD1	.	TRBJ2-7	CASSSGTGGEFSRYEQYF	TGTGCCAGCAGCTCCGGGACAGGGGGCGAGTTTAGCCGGTACGAGCAGTACTTC
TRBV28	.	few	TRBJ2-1	CASSLSRGQFF	TGTGCCAGCAGTTTATCCCGGGGGCAGTTCTTC
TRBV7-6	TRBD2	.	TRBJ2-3	CASSPAVAGGFVDTQYF	TGTGCCAGCAGCCCAGCGGTAGCGGGGGGGTTTGTGGATACGCAGTATTTT
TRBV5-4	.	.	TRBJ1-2	CASSFDRGASYGYTF	TGTGCCAGCAGCTTCGATCGTGGGGCCTCCTATGGCTACACCTTC
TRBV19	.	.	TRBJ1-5	CASRTVGSDNQPQHF	TGTGCCAGTAGAACCGTTGGGAGCGACAATCAGCCCCAGCATTTT
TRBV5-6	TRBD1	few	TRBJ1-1	CASSVTQGAEAFF	TGTGCCAGCAGCGTCACCCAGGGGGCTGAAGCTTTCTTT
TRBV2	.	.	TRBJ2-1	CASRPTRQASYNEQFF	TGTGCCAGCAGACCCACGCGACAGGCCTCCTACAATGAGCAGTTCTTC
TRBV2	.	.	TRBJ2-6	CATRGHSSGANVLTF	TGTGCCACCCGAGGACACAGCTCTGGGGCCAACGTCCTGACTTTC
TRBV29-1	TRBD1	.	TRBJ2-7	CSVTGAREQYF	TGCAGCGTGACAGGGGCAAGGGAGCAGTACTTC
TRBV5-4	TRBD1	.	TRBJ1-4	CASSLAGTEEKLFF	TGTGCCAGCAGCTTGGCCGGGACAGAGGAAAAACTGTTTTTT
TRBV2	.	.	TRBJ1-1	CASTRAPEGTEAFF	TGTGCCAGCACCAGGGCCCCGGAGGGCACTGAAGCTTTCTTT
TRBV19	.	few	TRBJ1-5	CASSMQRGNQPQHF	TGTGCCAGTAGTATGCAGCGGGGCAATCAGCCCCAGCATTTT
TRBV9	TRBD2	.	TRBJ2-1	CASSVEIAGVNNEQFF	TGTGCCAGCAGCGTAGAAATAGCGGGAGTGAACAATGAGCAGTTCTTC
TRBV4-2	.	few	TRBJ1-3	CASSQSGTISGNTIYF	TGTGCCAGCAGCCAATCCGGGACGATCTCTGGAAACACCATATATTTT
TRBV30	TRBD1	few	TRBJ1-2	CAWKAGGLHGYTF	TGTGCCTGGAAGGCAGGGGGACTCCATGGCTACACCTTC
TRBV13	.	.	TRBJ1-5	CASSRTVLGPQHF	TGTGCCAGCAGCAGGACTGTCTTGGGGCCCCAGCATTTT
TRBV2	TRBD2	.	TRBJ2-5	CASSDRAGGGETQYF	TGTGCCAGCAGTGATAGGGCGGGAGGAGGAGAGACCCAGTACTTC
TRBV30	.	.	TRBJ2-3	CAWSVLADTQYF	TGTGCCTGGAGTGTATTGGCAGATACGCAGTATTTT
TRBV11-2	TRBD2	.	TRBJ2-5	CASSILAGGRVTETQYF	TGTGCCAGCAGCATATTAGCGGGGGGCCGCGTTACAGAGACCCAGTACTTC
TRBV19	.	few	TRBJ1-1	CASSIEGGGAFF	TGTGCCAGTAGTATAGAAGGAGGAGGGGCTTTCTTT
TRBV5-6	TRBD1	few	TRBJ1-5	CASSKTGMNQPQHF	TGTGCCAGCAGCAAGACAGGGATGAATCAGCCCCAGCATTTT
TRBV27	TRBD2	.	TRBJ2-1	CASTTQPGLADNEQFF	TGTGCCAGCACTACTCAACCGGGACTAGCGGACAATGAGCAGTTCTTC
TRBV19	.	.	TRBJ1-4	CASSIGTVPRVFF	TGTGCCAGTAGTATAGGTACGGTACCACGGGTGTTTTTT
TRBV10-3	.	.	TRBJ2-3	CAIAGTNTDTQYF	TGTGCCATTGCCGGGACGAACACAGATACGCAGTATTTT
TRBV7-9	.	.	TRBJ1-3	CASSSLRWSGNTIYF	TGTGCCAGCAGCTCCCTTCGGTGGAGCGGAAACACCATATATTTT
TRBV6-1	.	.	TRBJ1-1	CASSARGGNTEAFF	TGTGCCAGCAGCGCTAGGGGGGGGAACACTGAAGCTTTCTTT
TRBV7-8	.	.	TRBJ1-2	CASSYSGPGAYGYTF	TGTGCCAGCAGCTATAGTGGGCCAGGGGCTTATGGCTACACCTTC
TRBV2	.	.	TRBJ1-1	CASSDRAPGEAFF	TGTGCCAGCAGTGACAGGGCCCCGGGGGAAGCTTTCTTT
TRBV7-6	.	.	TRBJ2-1	CASSQGPGTRGNEQFF	TGTGCCAGCAGCCAAGGGCCCGGGACCAGAGGGAATGAGCAGTTCTTC
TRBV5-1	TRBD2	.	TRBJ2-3	CASTQTSGGDTQYF	TGCGCCAGCACCCAGACTAGCGGGGGAGATACGCAGTATTTT
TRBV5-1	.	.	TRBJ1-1	CASSLAGVPGAFF	TGCGCCAGCAGCTTGGCGGGGGTCCCCGGAGCTTTCTTT